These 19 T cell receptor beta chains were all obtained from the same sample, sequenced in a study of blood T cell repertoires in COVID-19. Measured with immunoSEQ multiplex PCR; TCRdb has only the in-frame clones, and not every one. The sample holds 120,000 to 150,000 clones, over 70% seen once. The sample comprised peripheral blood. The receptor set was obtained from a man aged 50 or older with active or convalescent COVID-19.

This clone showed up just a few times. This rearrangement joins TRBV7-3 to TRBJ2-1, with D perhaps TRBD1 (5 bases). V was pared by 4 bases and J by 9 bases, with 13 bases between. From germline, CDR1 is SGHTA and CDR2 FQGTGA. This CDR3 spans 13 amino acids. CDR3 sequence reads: CASSSQKGVEQFF. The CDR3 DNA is TGTGCCAGCAGCTCCCAGAAAGGGGTTGAGCAGTTCTTC.

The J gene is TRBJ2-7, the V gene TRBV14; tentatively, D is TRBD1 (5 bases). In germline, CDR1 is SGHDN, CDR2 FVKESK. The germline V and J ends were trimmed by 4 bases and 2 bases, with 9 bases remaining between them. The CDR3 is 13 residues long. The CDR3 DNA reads TGTGCCAGCAGCCCGTCAGGGACCTACGAGCAGTACTTC. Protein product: CASSPSGTYEQYF.

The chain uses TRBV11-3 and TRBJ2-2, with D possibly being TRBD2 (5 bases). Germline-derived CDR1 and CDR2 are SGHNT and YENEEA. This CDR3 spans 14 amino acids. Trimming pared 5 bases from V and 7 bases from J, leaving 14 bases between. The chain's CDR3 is CASSPRAWSGELFF. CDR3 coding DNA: TGTGCCAGCAGCCCGCGGGCCTGGAGCGGGGAGCTGTTTTTT.

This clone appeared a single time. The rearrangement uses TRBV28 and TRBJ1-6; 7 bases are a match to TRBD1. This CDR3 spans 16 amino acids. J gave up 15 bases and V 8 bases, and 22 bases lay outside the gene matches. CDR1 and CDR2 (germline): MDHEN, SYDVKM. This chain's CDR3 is CASGNRGFSSLHILHF. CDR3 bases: TGTGCCAGCGGCAACAGGGGTTTCTCATCCTTACATATCCTCCACTTT. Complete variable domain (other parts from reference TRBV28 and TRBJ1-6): DVKVTQSSRYLVKRTGEKVFLECVQDMDHENMFWYRQDPGLGLRLIYFSYDVKMKEKGDIPEGYSVSREKKERFSLILESASTNQTSMYLCASGNRGFSSLHILHFGNGTRLTVT.

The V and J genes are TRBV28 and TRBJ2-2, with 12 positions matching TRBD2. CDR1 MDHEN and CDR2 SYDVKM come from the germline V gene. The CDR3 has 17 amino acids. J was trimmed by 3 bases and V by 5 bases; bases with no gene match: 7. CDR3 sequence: CASSREGLAGYTGELFF. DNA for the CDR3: TGTGCCAGCAGTCGGGAGGGACTAGCGGGCTACACCGGGGAGCTGTTTTTT.

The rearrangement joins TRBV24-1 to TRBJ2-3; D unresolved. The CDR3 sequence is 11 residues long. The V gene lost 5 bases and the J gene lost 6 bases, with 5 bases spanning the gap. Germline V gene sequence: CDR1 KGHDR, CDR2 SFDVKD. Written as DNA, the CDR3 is TGTGCCACCAGTGCTAAGGATACGCAGTATTTT. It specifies CATSAKDTQYF.

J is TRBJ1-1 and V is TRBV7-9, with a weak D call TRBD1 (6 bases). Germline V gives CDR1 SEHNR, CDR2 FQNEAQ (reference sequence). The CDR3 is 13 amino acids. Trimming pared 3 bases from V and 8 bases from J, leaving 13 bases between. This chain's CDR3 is CASSFTGSVEAFF. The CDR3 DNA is TGTGCCAGCAGCTTCACAGGGAGTGTAGAAGCTTTCTTT.

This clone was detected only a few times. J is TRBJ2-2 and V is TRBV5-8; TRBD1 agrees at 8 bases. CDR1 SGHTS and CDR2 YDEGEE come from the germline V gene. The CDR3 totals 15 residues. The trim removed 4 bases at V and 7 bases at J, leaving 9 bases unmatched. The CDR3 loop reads CASSPFRGQGGELFF. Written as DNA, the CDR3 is TGTGCCAGCAGCCCTTTCAGGGGGCAGGGCGGGGAGCTGTTTTTT.

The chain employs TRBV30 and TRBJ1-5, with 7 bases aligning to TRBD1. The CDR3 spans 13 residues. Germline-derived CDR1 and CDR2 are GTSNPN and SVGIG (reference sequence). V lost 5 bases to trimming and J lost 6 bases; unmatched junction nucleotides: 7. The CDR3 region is CAWGRQGGQPQHF. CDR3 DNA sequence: TGTGCCTGGGGGAGACAGGGTGGTCAGCCCCAGCATTTT.

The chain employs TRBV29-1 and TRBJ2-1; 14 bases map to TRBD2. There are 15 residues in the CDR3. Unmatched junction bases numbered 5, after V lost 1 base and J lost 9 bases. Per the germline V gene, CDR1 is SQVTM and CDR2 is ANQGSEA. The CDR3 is CSVEGGTSGSTEQFF. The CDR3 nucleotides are TGCAGCGTTGAAGGCGGGACTAGCGGGAGTACTGAGCAGTTCTTC.

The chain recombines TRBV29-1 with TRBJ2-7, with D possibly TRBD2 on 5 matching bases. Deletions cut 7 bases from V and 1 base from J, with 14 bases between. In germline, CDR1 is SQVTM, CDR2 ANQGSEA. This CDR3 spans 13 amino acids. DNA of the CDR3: TGCAGCGCCCGGGATTCGCGGTCCTACGAGCAGTACTTC. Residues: CSARDSRSYEQYF.

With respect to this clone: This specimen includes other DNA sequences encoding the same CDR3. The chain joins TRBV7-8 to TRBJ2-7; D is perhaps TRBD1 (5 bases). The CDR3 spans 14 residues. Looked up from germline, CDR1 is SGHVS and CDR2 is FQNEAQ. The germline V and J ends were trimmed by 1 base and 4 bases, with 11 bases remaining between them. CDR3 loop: CASSLVSGSYEQYF. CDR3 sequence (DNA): TGTGCCAGCAGCTTAGTATCAGGGTCATACGAGCAGTACTTC.

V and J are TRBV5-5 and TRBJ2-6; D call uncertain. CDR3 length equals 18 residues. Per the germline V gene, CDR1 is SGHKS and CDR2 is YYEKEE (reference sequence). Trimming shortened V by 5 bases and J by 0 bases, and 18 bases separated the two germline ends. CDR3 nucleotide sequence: TGTGCCAGCAGACCAAGTCCCGATTTTAGCTCTGGGGCCAACGTCCTGACTTTC. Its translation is CASRPSPDFSSGANVLTF.

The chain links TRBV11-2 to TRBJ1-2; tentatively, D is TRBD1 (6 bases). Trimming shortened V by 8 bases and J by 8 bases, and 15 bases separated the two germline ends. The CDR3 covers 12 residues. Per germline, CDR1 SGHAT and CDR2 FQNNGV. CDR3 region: CASPEGGKGYTF. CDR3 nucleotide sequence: TGTGCCAGCCCGGAGGGGGGGAAGGGCTACACCTTC.

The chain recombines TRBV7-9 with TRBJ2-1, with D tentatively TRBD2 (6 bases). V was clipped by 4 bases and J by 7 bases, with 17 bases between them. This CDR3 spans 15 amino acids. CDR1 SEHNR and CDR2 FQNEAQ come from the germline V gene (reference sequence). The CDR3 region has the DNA TGTGCCAGCAGCTCTGGGACTGCCAGTTTGAATGAGCAGTTCTTC. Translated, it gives CASSSGTASLNEQFF.

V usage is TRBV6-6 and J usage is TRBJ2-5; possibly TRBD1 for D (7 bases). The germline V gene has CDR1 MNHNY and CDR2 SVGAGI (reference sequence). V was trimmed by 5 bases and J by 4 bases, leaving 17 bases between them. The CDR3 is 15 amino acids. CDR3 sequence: CASSPQGGGGETQYF. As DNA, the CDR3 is TGTGCCAGCAGTCCGCAGGGGGGTGGAGGAGAGACCCAGTACTTC.

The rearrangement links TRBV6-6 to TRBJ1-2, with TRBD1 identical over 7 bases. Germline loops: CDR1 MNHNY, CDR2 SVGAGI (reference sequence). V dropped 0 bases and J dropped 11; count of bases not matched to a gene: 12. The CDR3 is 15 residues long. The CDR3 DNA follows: TGTGCCAGCAGTTACTCTGGGACAGCCAGTTTAGGATACACCTTC. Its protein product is CASSYSGTASLGYTF.

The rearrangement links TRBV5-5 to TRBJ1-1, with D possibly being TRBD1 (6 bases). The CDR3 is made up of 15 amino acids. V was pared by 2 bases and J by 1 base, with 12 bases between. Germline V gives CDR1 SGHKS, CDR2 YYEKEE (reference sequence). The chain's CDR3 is CASSFTGGQNTEAFF. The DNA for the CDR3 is TGTGCCAGCAGCTTCACCGGGGGGCAGAACACTGAAGCTTTCTTT.

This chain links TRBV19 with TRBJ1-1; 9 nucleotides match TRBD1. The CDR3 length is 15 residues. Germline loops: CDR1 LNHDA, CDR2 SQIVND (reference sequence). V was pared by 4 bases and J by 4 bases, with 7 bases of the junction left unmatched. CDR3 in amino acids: CASSRTGGAGTEAFF. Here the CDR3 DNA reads TGTGCCAGTAGTAGAACAGGGGGCGCCGGCACTGAAGCTTTCTTT.